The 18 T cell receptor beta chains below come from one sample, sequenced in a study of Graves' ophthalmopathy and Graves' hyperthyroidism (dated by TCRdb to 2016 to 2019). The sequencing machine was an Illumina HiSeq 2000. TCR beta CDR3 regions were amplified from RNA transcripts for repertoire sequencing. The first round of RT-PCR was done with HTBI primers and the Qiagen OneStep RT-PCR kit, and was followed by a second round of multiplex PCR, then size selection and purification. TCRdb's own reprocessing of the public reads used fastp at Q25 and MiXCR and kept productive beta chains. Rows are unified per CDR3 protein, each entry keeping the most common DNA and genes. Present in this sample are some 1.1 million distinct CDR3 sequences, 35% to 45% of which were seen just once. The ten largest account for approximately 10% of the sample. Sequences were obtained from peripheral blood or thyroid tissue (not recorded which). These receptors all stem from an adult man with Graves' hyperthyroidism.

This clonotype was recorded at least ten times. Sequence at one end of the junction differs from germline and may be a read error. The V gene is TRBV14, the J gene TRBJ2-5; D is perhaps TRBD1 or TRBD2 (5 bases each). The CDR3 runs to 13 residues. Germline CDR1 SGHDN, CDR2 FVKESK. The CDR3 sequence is CASSQVRGEAQYF. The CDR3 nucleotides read TGTGCCAGCAGCCAAGTAAGGGGAGAGGCCCAGTACTTC.

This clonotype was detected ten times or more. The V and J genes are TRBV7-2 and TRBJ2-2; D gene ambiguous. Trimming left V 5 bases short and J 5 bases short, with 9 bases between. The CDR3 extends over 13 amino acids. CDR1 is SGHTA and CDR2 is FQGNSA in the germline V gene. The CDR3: CASSGVHTGELFF. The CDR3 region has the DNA TGTGCCAGCAGCGGGGTTCATACCGGGGAGCTGTTTTTT.

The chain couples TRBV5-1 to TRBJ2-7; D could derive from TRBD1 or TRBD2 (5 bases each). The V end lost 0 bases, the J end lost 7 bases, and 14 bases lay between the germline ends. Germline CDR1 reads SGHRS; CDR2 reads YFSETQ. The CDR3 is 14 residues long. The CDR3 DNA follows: TGCGCCAGCAGCTTGGCCTCGAGGGGTGGGGAGCAGTACTTC. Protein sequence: CASSLASRGGEQYF.

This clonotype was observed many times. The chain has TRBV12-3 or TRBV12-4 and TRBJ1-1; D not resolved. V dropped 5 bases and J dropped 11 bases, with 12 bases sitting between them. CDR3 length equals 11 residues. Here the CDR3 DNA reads TGTGCCAGCAGTCCCGGGAAGGATGCTTTCTTT. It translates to CASSPGKDAFF.

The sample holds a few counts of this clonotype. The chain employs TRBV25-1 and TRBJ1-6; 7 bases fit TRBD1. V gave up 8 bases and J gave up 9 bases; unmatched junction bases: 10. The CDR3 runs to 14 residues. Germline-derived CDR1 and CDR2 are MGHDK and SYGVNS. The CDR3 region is CASHTTGTASPLHF. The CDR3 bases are TGTGCCAGCCACACTACAGGGACAGCTTCACCCCTCCACTTT.

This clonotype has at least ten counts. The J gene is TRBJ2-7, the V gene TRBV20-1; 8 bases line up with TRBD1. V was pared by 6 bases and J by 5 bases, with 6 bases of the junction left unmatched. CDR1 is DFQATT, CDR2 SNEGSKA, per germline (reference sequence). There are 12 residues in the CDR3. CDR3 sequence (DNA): TGCAGTGCAAGCGACAGGGGCGACGAGCAGTACTTC. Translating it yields CSASDRGDEQYF.

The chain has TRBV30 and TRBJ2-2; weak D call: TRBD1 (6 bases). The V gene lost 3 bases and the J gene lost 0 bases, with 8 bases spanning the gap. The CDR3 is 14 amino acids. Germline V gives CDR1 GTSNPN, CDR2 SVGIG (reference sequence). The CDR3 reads CAWRGAANTGELFF. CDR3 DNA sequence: TGTGCCTGGAGGGGGGCGGCGAACACCGGGGAGCTGTTTTTT.

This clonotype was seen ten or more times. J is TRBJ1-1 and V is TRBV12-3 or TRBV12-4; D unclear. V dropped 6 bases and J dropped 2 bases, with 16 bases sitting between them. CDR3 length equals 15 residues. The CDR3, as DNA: TGTGCCAGCAGCGTAAGGACGGAATATAACACTGAAGCTTTCTTT. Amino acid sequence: CASSVRTEYNTEAFF.

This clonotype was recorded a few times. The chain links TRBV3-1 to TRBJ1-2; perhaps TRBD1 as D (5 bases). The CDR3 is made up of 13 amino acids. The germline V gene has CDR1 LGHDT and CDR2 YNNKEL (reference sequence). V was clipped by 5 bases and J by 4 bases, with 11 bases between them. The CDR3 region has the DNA TGTGCCAGCAGCGGACGGAGGGGCTATGGCTACACCTTC. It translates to CASSGRRGYGYTF.

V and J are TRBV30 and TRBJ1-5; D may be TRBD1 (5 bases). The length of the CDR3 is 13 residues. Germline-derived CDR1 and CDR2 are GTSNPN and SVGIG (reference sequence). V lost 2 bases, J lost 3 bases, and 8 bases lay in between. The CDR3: CAWSSQDNQPQHF. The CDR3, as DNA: TGTGCCTGGAGTTCACAGGACAATCAGCCCCAGCATTTT.

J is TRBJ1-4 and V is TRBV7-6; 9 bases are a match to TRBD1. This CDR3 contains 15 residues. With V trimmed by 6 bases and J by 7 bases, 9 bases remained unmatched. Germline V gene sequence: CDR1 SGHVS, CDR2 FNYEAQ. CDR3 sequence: CASSPAGQGVEKLFF. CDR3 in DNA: TGTGCCAGCAGTCCAGCGGGACAGGGTGTTGAAAAACTGTTTTTT.

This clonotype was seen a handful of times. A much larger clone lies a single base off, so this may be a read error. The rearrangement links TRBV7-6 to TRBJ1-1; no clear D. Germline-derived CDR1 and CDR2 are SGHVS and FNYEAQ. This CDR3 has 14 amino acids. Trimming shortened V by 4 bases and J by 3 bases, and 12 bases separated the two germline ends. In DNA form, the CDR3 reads TGTGCCAGCAGCTCCGGAGGTTCGGACACTGAAGCTTTCTTT. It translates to CASSSGGSDTEAFF.

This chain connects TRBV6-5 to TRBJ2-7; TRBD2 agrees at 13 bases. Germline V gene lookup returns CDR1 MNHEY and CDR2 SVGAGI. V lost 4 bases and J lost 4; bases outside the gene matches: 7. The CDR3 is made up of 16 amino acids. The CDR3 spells CASSWQAGLAGYEQYF. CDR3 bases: TGTGCCAGCAGTTGGCAAGCGGGACTAGCGGGATACGAGCAGTACTTC.

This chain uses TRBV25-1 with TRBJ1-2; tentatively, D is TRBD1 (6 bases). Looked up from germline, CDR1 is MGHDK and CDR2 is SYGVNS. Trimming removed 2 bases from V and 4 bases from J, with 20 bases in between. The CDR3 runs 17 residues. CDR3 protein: CASSEPLSTGLGYGYTF. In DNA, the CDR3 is TGTGCCAGCAGTGAACCCCTCTCCACAGGGCTCGGCTATGGCTACACCTTC.

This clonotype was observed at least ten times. The CDR3 region is CASSLRRGTQQETQYF. The CDR3 bases are TGTGCCAGTAGTTTGAGGAGGGGGACACAACAAGAGACCCAGTACTTC. The chain recombines TRBV19 with TRBJ2-5; D may correspond to TRBD1 or TRBD2 (6 bases each). Trimming removed 5 bases at V and 2 bases at J, with 18 bases between. CDR3 length: 16 amino acids. Germline loops: CDR1 LNHDA, CDR2 SQIVND (reference sequence).

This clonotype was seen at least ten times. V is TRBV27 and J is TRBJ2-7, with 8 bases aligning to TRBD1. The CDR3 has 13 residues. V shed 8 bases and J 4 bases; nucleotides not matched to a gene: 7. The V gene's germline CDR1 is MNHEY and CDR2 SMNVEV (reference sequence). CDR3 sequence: CASGLDRDYEQYF. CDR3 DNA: TGTGCCAGCGGCCTGGACAGGGATTACGAGCAGTACTTC.

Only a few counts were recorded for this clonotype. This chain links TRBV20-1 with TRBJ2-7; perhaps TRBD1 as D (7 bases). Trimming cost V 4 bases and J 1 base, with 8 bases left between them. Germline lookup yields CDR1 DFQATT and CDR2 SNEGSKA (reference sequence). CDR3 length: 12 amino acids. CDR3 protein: CSATGGSYEQYF. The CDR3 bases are TGCAGTGCTACAGGGGGGTCCTACGAGCAGTACTTC.

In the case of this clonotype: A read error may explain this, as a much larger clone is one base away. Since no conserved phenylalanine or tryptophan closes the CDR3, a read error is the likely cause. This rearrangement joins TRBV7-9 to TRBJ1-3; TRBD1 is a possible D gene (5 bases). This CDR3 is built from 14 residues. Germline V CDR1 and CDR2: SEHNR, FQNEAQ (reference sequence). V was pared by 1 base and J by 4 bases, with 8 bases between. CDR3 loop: CASSLENRGNTIYS. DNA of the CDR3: TGTGCCAGCAGCTTAGAAAACAGGGGAAACACCATATATTCT.